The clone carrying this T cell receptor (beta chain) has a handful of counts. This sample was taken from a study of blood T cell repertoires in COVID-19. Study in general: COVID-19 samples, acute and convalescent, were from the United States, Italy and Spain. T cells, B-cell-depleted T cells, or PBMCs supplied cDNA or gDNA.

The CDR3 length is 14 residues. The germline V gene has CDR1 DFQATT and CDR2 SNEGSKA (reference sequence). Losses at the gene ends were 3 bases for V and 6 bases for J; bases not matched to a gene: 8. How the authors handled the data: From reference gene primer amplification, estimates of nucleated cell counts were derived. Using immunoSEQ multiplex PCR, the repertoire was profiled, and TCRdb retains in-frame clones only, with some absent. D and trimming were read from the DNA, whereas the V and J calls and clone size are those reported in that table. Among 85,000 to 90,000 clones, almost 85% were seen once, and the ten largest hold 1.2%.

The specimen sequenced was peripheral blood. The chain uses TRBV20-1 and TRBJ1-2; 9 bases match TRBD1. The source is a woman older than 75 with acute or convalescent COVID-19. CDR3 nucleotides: TGCAGTGCTAGTCTGAAGGGACAGGGTCATGGCTACACCTTC. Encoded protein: CSASLKGQGHGYTF.